This is a list of T cell receptor beta chains from one sample in a study of T cells in localized non-small cell lung cancer. Sequenced by immunoSEQ multiplex PCR; TCRdb stores in-frame clones only, minus some. The sample yields over 45,000 clones, around nine tenths seen once. The sequencing used PBMCs, collected before any cancer treatment. All receptors come from a female donor with stage II lung adenocarcinoma. Each CDR3 is given without its conserved first and last residue. Each record gives: CDR3 protein, V gene, J gene.

ATSIGDREGDTQY	TRBV15	TRBJ2-3
ASSPGDLGETQY	TRBV5-1	TRBJ2-5
ASSSQGLADQETQY	TRBV6-5	TRBJ2-5
AREDRQGASAF	TRBV30	TRBJ1-1
ASSDATGLYNEQF	TRBV2	TRBJ2-1
ASSLLQGHPMNTEAF	TRBV27	TRBJ1-1
ASSLTGGEYNEQF	TRBV7-9	TRBJ2-1
ASSYRHNSGIAF	TRBV6-5	TRBJ1-1
ASSLAGASWAQTQY	TRBV5-6	TRBJ2-5
ASSFEQGTEAF	TRBV11-2	TRBJ1-1
ASSTGNTIY	TRBV28	TRBJ1-3
ASSAGGVTGELF	TRBV9	TRBJ2-2
ASSVDPTGGGGYT	TRBV9	TRBJ1-2
ASSGHSNYGYT	TRBV27	TRBJ1-2
ASRLSPGQETQY	TRBV6-5	TRBJ2-5
ASSSTGLQETQY	TRBV5-1	TRBJ2-5
ASRPPGSSNQPQH	TRBV6-5	TRBJ1-5
ASSLASASTNEQY	TRBV7-6	TRBJ2-7
ASSRTGRSYEQY	TRBV28	TRBJ2-7
ASSSWTSGGTEQF	TRBV7-9	TRBJ2-1
ASSLTSGGQETQY	TRBV5-1	TRBJ2-5
ASSGDRGGNTIY	TRBV2	TRBJ1-3
ASSVTSGGANEQF	TRBV5-1	TRBJ2-1
ASRRENTGELF	TRBV2	TRBJ2-2
ASISGVSNTEAF	TRBV6-5	TRBJ1-1
ASSPGQGGDTGELF	TRBV2	TRBJ2-2
ASSLEAGSDYGYT	TRBV7-9	TRBJ1-2
ASSFPLETLSTDTQY	TRBV5-8	TRBJ2-3
ASSLGNNQPQH	TRBV5-6	TRBJ1-5
ASSLVGTANTEAF	TRBV7-3	TRBJ1-1
ASSYGDEQY	TRBV27	TRBJ2-7
ASTDGGQGGYGYT	TRBV6-6	TRBJ1-2
ASSSPGGAPKTQY	TRBV6-6	TRBJ2-5
ASSGALGTGRDMNTEAF	TRBV10-1	TRBJ1-1
ATSGQNQPQH	TRBV15	TRBJ1-5
ASSLHRGTGKSGETQY	TRBV7-9	TRBJ2-5
ASTTPGQNRGNTIY	TRBV19	TRBJ1-3
ASSPQGKQGLLSGANVLT	TRBV9	TRBJ2-6
ASSPGLQETQY	TRBV7-9	TRBJ2-5
ASRDRFNSPLH	TRBV2	TRBJ1-6